The clone carrying this T cell receptor (beta chain) was recorded once. This entry comes from a study of technical replicates of blood from a few donors. Sequencing used immunoSEQ multiplex PCR; TCRdb keeps in-frame clones, though not all of them. The table has around 50,000 clones, 95% to 96% seen once; the top ten hold about 0.39%. This TCR was sampled from a human donor in good health. Specimen: T cells isolated from PBMCs.

The DNA for the CDR3 is TGTGCCTGCCACCCGGGGAAGGTCAATGAGCAGTTCTTC. It translates to CACHPGKVNEQFF. The chain joins TRBV30 to TRBJ2-1; D might be TRBD2 (5 bases). Trimming took off 6 bases at V and 6 bases at J, with 15 bases between the two ends. The CDR3 is 13 amino acids. Germline V gene data show CDR1 as GTSNPN and CDR2 as SVGIG (reference sequence).